The 23 T cell receptor beta chains given below trace back to one sample, sequenced in a study of regulatory T cells in long-lasting Graves disease (dated by TCRdb to the early 2020s). Receptor amplification or capture employed multiplex PCR. Sequencing used an Illumina HiSeq 4000. To build TCR beta libraries, CDR3 regions were amplified by Arm-PCR using iRepertoire HTBI primers. The public reads were run again by TCRdb, first through fastp at Q25 and then through MiXCR, and only productive beta chains were kept. Every CDR3 protein is listed once, alongside the most common genes and DNA of its rows. The sample records roughly 420,000 distinct CDR3 sequences, 15% to 17% of which are singletons. About a fifth of the sample lies in the top ten. This specimen's time point label, per the study, means: newly diagnosed GD, antithyroid drugs for less than 3 months. For both TCR sequencing and RNA sequencing, RNA was extracted from PBMCs using TRIzol.

This specimen was peripheral blood mononuclear cells (PBMCs), taken at new diagnosis, from a patient treated with antithyroid drugs. These receptors all stem from a female donor with Graves disease.

This clonotype has at least ten counts. V gene TRBV20-1 combines with J gene TRBJ1-6; TRBD1 aligns across 7 bases. The CDR3 has 13 residues. With 2 bases clipped from V and 10 bases from J, the junction kept 5 bases outside the gene matches. The germline V gene has CDR1 DFQATT and CDR2 SNEGSKA (reference sequence). The CDR3 DNA is TGCAGTGCTAGAACAGACAGGGACTCACCCCTCCACTTT. Residues: CSARTDRDSPLHF.

In its sample, this clonotype was seen many times. The rearrangement uses TRBV12-5 and TRBJ2-2; D unclear. Between the trimmed V and J ends, which lost 5 bases and 1 base, there was a span of 8 bases. This CDR3 has 14 residues. Germline lookup yields CDR1 LGHNT and CDR2 FRNRAP. In nucleotides, the CDR3 is TGTGCTAGTGGTGCCCACAGGAACACCGGGGAGCTGTTTTTT. As protein: CASGAHRNTGELFF.

This clonotype was seen a handful of times. The gene calls are TRBV15 and TRBJ1-6, with 9 nucleotides matching TRBD1. V lost 5 bases to trimming and J lost 0 bases; unmatched junction nucleotides: 5. Per the germline V gene, CDR1 is LNHNV and CDR2 is YYDKDF (reference sequence). CDR3 length equals 17 residues. Here the CDR3 reads CATSGGQGSSYNSPLHF. In DNA, the CDR3 is TGTGCCACCAGCGGGGGACAGGGTAGCTCCTATAATTCACCCCTCCACTTT.

J is TRBJ2-5 and V is TRBV7-6; D call uncertain. Trimming took 4 bases from V and 1 from J, leaving 19 bases between them. From germline, CDR1 is SGHVS and CDR2 FNYEAQ. The CDR3 loop spans 17 amino acids. The CDR3 nucleotides are TGTGCCAGCAGCTCACCAGTTAGTCAAAGTCTCCAAGAGACCCAGTACTTC. It codes for CASSSPVSQSLQETQYF.

This chain joins TRBV30 and TRBJ2-4, with TRBD2 identical over 11 bases. Germline V gene data show CDR1 as GTSNPN and CDR2 as SVGIG (reference sequence). This CDR3 has 14 residues. V dropped 2 bases and J dropped 6; count of bases not matched to a gene: 3. The DNA of the CDR3 is TGTGCCTGGAGTTTAGCGGGAGGGTTAAACATTCAGTACTTC. Amino acids: CAWSLAGGLNIQYF.

This clonotype was counted ten times or more. This chain connects TRBV5-6 to TRBJ1-5; tentative D call: TRBD1 (6 bases). Germline loops: CDR1 SGHDT, CDR2 YYEEEE. Trimming shortened V by 4 bases and J by 4 bases, and 18 bases separated the two germline ends. The length of the CDR3 is 16 residues. The CDR3 spells CASSQAPRGGNQPQHF. The CDR3 DNA reads as TGTGCCAGCAGCCAAGCCCCGAGGGGGGGGAATCAGCCCCAGCATTTT.

The table lists this clonotype with many counts. This chain connects TRBV28 to TRBJ2-7; weak D call: TRBD2 (6 bases). The CDR3 consists of 11 residues. Trimming left V 6 bases short and J 8 bases short, with 11 bases between. Per the germline V gene, CDR1 is MDHEN and CDR2 is SYDVKM. DNA for the CDR3: TGTGCCAGCAGCCGTGGGGGGAAGCAGTACTTC. Translating gives CASSRGGKQYF. Full variable domain (outside the CDR3, taken from reference TRBV28 and TRBJ2-7): DVKVTQSSRYLVKRTGEKVFLECVQDMDHENMFWYRQDPGLGLRLIYFSYDVKMKEKGDIPEGYSVSREKKERFSLILESASTNQTSMYLCASSRGGKQYFGPGTRLTVT.

This clonotype appeared many times. This rearrangement joins TRBV6-1 to TRBJ2-3; 11 bases line up with TRBD2. CDR3 length: 16 residues. Germline V lookup: CDR1 MNHNS, CDR2 SASEGT. The junction had 6 bases not matched to a gene; V was cut back by 5 bases and J by 2 bases. DNA for the CDR3: TGTGCCAGCAGTCCCCTAGCGGGAGGCTTCACAGATACGCAGTATTTT. Translated, it gives CASSPLAGGFTDTQYF.

This clonotype was detected ten times or more. The chain uses TRBV6-1 and TRBJ2-7; D is possibly TRBD2 (5 bases). The CDR3 is made up of 14 amino acids. The V end lost 7 bases, the J end lost 0 bases, and 13 bases lay between the germline ends. Germline assignment: CDR1 MNHNS and CDR2 SASEGT. CDR3 in amino acids: CASNIRGSSYEQYF. The CDR3 DNA sequence: TGTGCCAGCAACATCCGAGGGTCCTCCTACGAGCAGTACTTC.

This clonotype was counted a few times. The chain joins TRBV6-4 to TRBJ2-1; 14 positions agree with TRBD2. This CDR3 comprises 14 residues. Unmatched junction bases numbered 4, after V lost 6 bases and J lost 9 bases. CDR1 is MRHNA, CDR2 SNTAGT, per germline. The CDR3 coding sequence is TGTGCCAGCAGGCCGACTAGCGGGGGGGGTGAGCAGTTCTTC. It specifies CASRPTSGGGEQFF.

This clonotype was recorded at least ten times. V and J are TRBV5-4 and TRBJ1-5; perhaps TRBD1 as D (5 bases). CDR3 size: 14 residues. Germline values: CDR1 SGHNT, CDR2 YYREEE (reference sequence). Trimming took 5 bases from V and 1 from J, leaving 10 bases between them. The CDR3 loop reads CASSRQGSNQPQHF. The CDR3 coding sequence is TGTGCCAGCAGTCGTCAGGGAAGCAATCAGCCCCAGCATTTT. The entire variable domain, with the rest obtained from reference TRBV5-4 and TRBJ1-5, is as follows: ETGVTQSPTHLIKTRGQQVTLRCSSQSGHNTVSWYQQALGQGPQFIFQYYREEENGRGNFPPRFSGLQFPNYSSELNVNALELDDSALYLCASSRQGSNQPQHFGDGTRLSIL.

This clonotype has ten or more counts. The J gene is TRBJ1-4, the V gene TRBV12-3 or TRBV12-4, with 9 positions matching TRBD1. With V trimmed by 5 bases and J by 8 bases, 9 bases remained unmatched. CDR3 size: 15 residues. The CDR3 here is CASSGYRGRREKLFF. CDR3 sequence (DNA): TGTGCCAGCAGTGGTTACAGGGGGCGACGGGAAAAACTGTTTTTT.

This clonotype has a count of ten or more. The V gene is TRBV11-2, the J gene TRBJ2-7, with 8 nucleotides matching TRBD2. The V and J ends lost 5 bases and 0 bases, in that order; junction bases with no gene match: 6. The CDR3 is made up of 15 amino acids. CDR1 is SGHAT, CDR2 FQNNGV, per germline. The CDR3 sequence is CASSRTSSNSYEQYF. CDR3 coding DNA: TGTGCCAGCAGCCGGACTAGCTCGAACTCCTACGAGCAGTACTTC.

A word on this clonotype: The CDR3 carries no conserved terminal phenylalanine or tryptophan, so it likely arises from a read error. It is unclear where the CDR3 begins or ends on the DNA, so no DNA is shown, and the CDR3 is as TCRdb lists it. The chain carries TRBV24-1 and TRBJ2-1; TRBD1, as called in the table, went unchecked against the DNA. The CDR3 region is 12 residues in length, termini included. Germline V gene data show CDR1 as KGHDR and CDR2 as SFDVKD. CDR3 protein: CATSEARTGWGI.

This clonotype was observed a few times. The CDR3 DNA is TGTGCCTGGGAAAAGGACATCTACCTTAGGGAGCAGTACTTC. It translates to CAWEKDIYLREQYF. The rearrangement uses TRBV30 and TRBJ2-7, with D perhaps matching TRBD1 (5 bases). With 5 bases removed from V and 7 bases from J, the gap between germline ends came to 21 bases. The length of the CDR3 is 14 residues. The germline gives CDR1 GTSNPN, CDR2 SVGIG (reference sequence). The full variable domain, its missing parts supplied by reference TRBV30 and TRBJ2-7, is SQTIHQWPATLVQPVGSPLSLECTVEGTSNPNLYWYRQAAGRGLQLLFYSVGIGQISSEVPQNLSASRPQDRQFILSSKKLLLSDSGFYLCAWEKDIYLREQYFGPGTRLTVT.

This clonotype was observed at least ten times. This chain joins TRBV19 and TRBJ1-2; a weak D match, TRBD1 (6 bases). The germline gives CDR1 LNHDA, CDR2 SQIVND (reference sequence). The CDR3 totals 17 residues. Trimming removed 5 bases at V and 3 bases at J, with 22 bases between. The CDR3 DNA follows: TGTGCCAGTAGTGCCGAACAGCGGCGGGACACCCACTATGGCTACACCTTC. This translates into CASSAEQRRDTHYGYTF.

This clonotype showed up just once. It is likely a read error: a sequence one base away is far more abundant. The rearrangement uses TRBV7-2 and TRBJ2-3; 8 nucleotides match TRBD1. The CDR3 length is 15 residues. CDR1 is SGHTA, CDR2 FQGNSA, per germline. The CDR3 loop is CACSELDRVEDTQYF. The DNA for the CDR3 is TGTGCCTGCAGCGAATTGGACAGGGTGGAAGATACGCAGTATTTT. Filled out from reference TRBV7-2 and TRBJ2-3, the complete variable domain reads GAGVSQSPSNKVTEKGKDVELRCDPISGHTALYWYRQSLGQGLEFLIYFQGNSAPDKSGLPSDRFSAERTGGSVSTLTIQRTQQEDSAVYLCACSELDRVEDTQYFGPGTRLTVL.

Concerning this clonotype itself: A read error may explain this, as a much larger clone is one base away. The chain carries TRBV11-2 and TRBJ2-1; TRBD1 is a possible D gene (5 bases). Judging by the DNA end, TRBJ2-5 fits better; the J call may be wrong. Germline CDR1 and CDR2: SGHAT and FQNNGV. The CDR3 has 16 residues. CDR3 loop: CASSSQGSLYQENQYF. The CDR3 DNA reads TGTGCCAGCAGTTCCCAGGGATCCCTGTACCAAGAGAACCAGTACTTC.

V usage is TRBV7-9 and J usage is TRBJ2-2; 12 bases line up with TRBD1. Germline-derived CDR1 and CDR2 are SEHNR and FQNEAQ (reference sequence). The ends lost 5 bases at V and 5 bases at J; junction bases unmatched: 12. The CDR3 consists of 18 residues. CDR3 nucleotides: TGTGCCAGCAGCAGTGGCCGGGACAGGGGGCTGAGGACCGGGGAGCTGTTTTTT. Encoded protein: CASSSGRDRGLRTGELFF.

This clonotype was found many times. J is TRBJ2-7 and V is TRBV6-2 or TRBV6-3; D is possibly TRBD2 (6 bases). The CDR3 is 16 amino acids. Trimming left V 7 bases short and J 1 base short, with 20 bases between. Germline V lookup: CDR1 MNHEY, CDR2 SVGEGT. This CDR3 is CASKIGEAMGSYEQYF. CDR3 DNA: TGTGCCAGCAAAATAGGGGAGGCCATGGGGTCCTACGAGCAGTACTTC.

This chain connects TRBV12-3 or TRBV12-4 to TRBJ2-1, with D possibly being TRBD1 or TRBD2 (5 bases each). Between the trimmed V and J ends, which lost 8 bases and 7 bases, there was a span of 21 bases. CDR3 length: 15 residues. CDR3 nucleotide sequence: TGTGCCAGCCGCTACTCCGGGACCAACAGTAATGAGCAGTTCTTC. Protein sequence: CASRYSGTNSNEQFF.

The table lists this clonotype with many counts. Written as DNA, the CDR3 is TGTGCCAGCAGCCTCCGGGTGGGGACTCACTATGGCTACACCTTC. Translated: CASSLRVGTHYGYTF. This chain joins TRBV12-3 or TRBV12-4 and TRBJ1-2; possible D gene TRBD1, 5 bases. CDR3 length: 15 amino acids. V gave up 6 bases and J gave up 3 bases, with 17 bases separating them.

The rearrangement joins TRBV27 to TRBJ1-2; D gene ambiguous. CDR1 and CDR2 from the germline V gene are MNHEY and SMNVEV (reference sequence). CDR3 length equals 12 residues. Trimming left V 6 bases short and J 7 bases short, with 12 bases between. The CDR3 bases are TGTGCCAGCAGAGACTCGCTGACTGGCTACACCTTC. This codes for CASRDSLTGYTF.